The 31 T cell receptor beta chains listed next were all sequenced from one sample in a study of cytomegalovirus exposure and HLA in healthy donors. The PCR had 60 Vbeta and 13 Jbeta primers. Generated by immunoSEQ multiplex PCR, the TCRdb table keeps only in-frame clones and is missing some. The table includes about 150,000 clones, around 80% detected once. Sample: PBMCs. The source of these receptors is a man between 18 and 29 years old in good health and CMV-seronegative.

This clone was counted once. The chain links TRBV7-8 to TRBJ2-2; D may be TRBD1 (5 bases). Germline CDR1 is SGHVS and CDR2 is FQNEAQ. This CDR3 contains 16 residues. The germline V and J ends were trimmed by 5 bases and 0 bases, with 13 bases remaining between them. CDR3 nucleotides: TGTGCCAGCAGCCCCCTTGGCAGGGCGAACACCGGGGAGCTGTTTTTT. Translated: CASSPLGRANTGELFF.

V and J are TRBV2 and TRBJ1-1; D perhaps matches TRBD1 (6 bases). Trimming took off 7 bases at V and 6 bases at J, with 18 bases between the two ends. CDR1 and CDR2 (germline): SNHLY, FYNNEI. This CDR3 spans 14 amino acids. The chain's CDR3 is CASIWGGPTAEAFF. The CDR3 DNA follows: TGTGCCAGCATCTGGGGGGGCCCTACCGCTGAAGCTTTCTTT.

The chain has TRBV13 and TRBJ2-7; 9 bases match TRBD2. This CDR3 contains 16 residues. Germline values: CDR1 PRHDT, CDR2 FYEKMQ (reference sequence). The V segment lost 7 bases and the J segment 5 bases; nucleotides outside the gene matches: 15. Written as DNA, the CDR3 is TGTGCCAGCAAGGTGGGGGGCGGGAGGGCACACGACGAGCAGTACTTC. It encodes CASKVGGGRAHDEQYF.

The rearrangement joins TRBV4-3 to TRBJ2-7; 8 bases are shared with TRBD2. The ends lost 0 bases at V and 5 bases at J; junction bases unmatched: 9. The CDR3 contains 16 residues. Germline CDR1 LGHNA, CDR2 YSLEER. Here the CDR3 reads CASSQDARGRRNEQYF. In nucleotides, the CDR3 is TGCGCCAGCAGCCAAGATGCTCGCGGGAGGCGGAACGAGCAGTACTTC.

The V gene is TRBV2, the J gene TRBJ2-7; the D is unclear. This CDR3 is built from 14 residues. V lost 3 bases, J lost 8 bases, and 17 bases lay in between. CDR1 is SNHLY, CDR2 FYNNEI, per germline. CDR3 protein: CASSDRVATTQQYF. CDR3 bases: TGTGCCAGCAGTGACCGTGTGGCTACTACGCAGCAGTACTTC.

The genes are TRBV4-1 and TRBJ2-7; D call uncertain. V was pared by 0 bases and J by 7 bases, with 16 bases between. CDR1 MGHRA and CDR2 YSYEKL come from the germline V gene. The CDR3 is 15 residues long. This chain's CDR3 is CASSQDSAGAREQYF. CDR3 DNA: TGCGCCAGCAGCCAAGATTCCGCAGGCGCAAGAGAGCAGTACTTC.

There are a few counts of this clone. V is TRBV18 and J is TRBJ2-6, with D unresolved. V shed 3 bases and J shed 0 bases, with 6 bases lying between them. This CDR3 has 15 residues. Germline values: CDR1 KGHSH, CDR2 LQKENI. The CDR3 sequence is CASSPESSGANVLTF. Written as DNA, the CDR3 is TGTGCCAGCTCACCCGAGAGCTCTGGGGCCAACGTCCTGACTTTC.

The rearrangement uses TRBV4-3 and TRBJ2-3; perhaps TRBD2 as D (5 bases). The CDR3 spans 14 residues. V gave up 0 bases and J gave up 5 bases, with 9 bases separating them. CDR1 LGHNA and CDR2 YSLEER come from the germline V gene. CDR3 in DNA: TGCGCCAGCAGCCAAGATCGTCGGGGAGATACGCAGTATTTT. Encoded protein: CASSQDRRGDTQYF.

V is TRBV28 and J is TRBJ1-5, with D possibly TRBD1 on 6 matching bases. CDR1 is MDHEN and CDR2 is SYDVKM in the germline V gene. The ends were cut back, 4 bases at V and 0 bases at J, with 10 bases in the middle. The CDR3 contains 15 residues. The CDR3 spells CASSSTGHSNQPQHF. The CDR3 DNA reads TGTGCCAGCAGTTCGACAGGACATAGCAATCAGCCCCAGCATTTT.

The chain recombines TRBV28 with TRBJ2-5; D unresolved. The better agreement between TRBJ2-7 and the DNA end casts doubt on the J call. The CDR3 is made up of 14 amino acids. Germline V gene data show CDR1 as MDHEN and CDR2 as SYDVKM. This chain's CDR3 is CASSPRPRWYEQYF. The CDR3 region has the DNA TGTGCCAGCAGTCCCCGTCCCCGTTGGTACGAGCAGTACTTC.

The CDR3 sequence is CASSGALDYGYTF. The CDR3 DNA follows: TGTGCCAGCAGCGGGGCCCTCGACTATGGCTACACCTTC. The genes are TRBV9 and TRBJ1-2; D ambiguous. Per the germline V gene, CDR1 is SGDLS and CDR2 is YYNGEE. This CDR3 has 13 amino acids. V gave up 3 bases and J gave up 3 bases, with 9 bases separating them.

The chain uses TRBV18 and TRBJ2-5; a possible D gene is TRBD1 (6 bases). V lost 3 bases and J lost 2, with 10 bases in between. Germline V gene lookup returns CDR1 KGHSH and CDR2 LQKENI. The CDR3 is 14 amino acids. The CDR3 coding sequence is TGTGCCAGCTCACCGAGAGGGGGACAAGAGACCCAGTACTTC. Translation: CASSPRGGQETQYF.

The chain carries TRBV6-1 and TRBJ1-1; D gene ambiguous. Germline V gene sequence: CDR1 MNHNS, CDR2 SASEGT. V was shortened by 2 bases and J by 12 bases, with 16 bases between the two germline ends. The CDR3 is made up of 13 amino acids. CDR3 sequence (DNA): TGTGCCAGCAGTGAAAGGAGACCCTCTGGGTCTTTCTTT. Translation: CASSERRPSGSFF.

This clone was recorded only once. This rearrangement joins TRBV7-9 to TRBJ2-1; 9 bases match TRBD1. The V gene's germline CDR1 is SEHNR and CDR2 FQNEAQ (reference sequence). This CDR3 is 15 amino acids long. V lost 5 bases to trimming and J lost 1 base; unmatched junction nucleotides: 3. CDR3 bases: TGTGCCAGCAGCGCCGACAGGGGGTCCTACAATGAGCAGTTCTTC. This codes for CASSADRGSYNEQFF.

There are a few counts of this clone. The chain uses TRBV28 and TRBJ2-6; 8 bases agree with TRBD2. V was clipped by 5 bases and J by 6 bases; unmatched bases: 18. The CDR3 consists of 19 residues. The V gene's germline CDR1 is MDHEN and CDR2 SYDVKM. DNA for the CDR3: TGTGCCAGCAGTCCTACCTGGGCCGGGGGGGGAAGTACGGCCAACGTCCTGACTTTC. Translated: CASSPTWAGGGSTANVLTF.

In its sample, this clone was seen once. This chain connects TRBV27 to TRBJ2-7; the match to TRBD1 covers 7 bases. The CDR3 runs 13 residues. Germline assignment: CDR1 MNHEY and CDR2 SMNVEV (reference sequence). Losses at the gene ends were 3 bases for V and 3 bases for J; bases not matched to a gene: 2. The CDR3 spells CASSFRQGYEQYF. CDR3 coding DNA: TGTGCCAGCAGTTTCCGACAGGGCTACGAGCAGTACTTC.

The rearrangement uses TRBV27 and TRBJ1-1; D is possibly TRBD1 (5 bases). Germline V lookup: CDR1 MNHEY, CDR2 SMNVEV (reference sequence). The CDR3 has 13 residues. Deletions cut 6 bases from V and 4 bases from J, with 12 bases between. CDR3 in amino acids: CASSIVGGTEAFF. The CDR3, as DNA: TGTGCCAGCAGCATTGTGGGGGGCACTGAAGCTTTCTTT.

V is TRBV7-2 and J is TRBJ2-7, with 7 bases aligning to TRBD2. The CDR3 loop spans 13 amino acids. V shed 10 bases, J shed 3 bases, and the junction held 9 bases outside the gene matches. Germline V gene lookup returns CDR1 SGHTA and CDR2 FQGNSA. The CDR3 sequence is CATDHPSGYEQYF. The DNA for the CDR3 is TGTGCCACCGACCACCCTAGCGGCTACGAGCAGTACTTC.

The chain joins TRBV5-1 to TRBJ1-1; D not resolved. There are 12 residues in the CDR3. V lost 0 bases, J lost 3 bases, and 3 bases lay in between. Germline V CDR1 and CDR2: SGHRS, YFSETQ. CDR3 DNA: TGCGCCAGCAGCTTGGGAGACACTGAAGCTTTCTTT. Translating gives CASSLGDTEAFF.

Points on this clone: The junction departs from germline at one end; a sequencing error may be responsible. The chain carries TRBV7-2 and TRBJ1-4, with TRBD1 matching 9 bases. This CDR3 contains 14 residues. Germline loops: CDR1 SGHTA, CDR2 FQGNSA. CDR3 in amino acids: CASSFEIVGQGQVF. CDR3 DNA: TGTGCCAGCAGTTTCGAAATCGTGGGACAGGGACAGGTTTTT.

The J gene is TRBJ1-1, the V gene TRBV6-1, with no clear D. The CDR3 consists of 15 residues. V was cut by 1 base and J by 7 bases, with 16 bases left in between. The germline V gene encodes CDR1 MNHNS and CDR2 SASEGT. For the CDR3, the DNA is TGTGCCAGCAGTGAAGATCCAGGAGGAGGGAATGAAGCTTTCTTT. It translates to CASSEDPGGGNEAFF.

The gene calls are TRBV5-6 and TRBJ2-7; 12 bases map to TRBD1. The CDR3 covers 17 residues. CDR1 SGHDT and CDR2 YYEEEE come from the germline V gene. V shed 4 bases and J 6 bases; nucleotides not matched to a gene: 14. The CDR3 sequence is CASSGGHSGQGAFEQYF. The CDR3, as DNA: TGTGCCAGCAGCGGTGGTCATTCGGGACAGGGGGCCTTCGAGCAGTACTTC.

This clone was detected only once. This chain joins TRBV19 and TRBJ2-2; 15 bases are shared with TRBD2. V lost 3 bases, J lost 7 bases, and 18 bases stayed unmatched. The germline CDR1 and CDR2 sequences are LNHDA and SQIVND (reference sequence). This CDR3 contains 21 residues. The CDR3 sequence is CASSIDSLSGLAGGPGGELFF. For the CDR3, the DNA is TGTGCCAGTAGTATCGATTCGCTCTCTGGACTAGCGGGAGGGCCCGGCGGGGAGCTGTTTTTT.

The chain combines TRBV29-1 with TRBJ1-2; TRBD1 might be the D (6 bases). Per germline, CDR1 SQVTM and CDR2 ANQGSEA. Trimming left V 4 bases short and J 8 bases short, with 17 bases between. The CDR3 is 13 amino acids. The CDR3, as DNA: TGCAGCGTTGGAGATGGCAGGGGATACGGCTACACCTTC. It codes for CSVGDGRGYGYTF.

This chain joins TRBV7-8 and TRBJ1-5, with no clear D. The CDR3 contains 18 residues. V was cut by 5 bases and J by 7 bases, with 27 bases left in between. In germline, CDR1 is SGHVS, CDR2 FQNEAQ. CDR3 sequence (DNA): TGTGCCAGCAGCCCCCACATTTCCGACGTGGAAGGAGCGCAGCCCCAGCATTTT. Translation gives CASSPHISDVEGAQPQHF.

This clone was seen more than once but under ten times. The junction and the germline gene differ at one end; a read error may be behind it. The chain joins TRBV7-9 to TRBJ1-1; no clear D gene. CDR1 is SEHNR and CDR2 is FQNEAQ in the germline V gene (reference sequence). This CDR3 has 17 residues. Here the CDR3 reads CSSSLGVGLPGMIEAFF. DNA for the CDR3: TGTTCCAGCAGCTTAGGAGTCGGACTACCAGGAATGATTGAAGCTTTCTTT.

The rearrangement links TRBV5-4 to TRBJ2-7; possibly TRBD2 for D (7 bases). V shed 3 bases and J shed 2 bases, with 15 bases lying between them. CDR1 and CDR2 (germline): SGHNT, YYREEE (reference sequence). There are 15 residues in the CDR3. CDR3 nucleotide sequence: TGTGCCAGCAGCTGGGGGGGGGCGCCTACCTACGAGCAGTACTTC. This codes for CASSWGGAPTYEQYF.

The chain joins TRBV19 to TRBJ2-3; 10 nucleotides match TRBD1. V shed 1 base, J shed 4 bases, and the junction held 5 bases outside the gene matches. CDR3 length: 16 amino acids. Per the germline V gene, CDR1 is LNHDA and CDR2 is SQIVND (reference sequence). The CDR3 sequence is CASSIVLGQGADTQYF. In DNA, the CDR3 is TGTGCCAGTAGTATAGTCCTCGGACAGGGGGCAGATACGCAGTATTTT.

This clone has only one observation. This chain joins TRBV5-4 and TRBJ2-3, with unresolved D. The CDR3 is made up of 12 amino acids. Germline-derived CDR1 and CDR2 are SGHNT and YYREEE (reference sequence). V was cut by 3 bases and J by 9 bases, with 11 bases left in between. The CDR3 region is CASSSEVRTQYF. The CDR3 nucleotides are TGTGCCAGCAGCTCCGAAGTCAGGACGCAGTATTTT. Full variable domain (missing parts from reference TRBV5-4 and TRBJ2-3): ETGVTQSPTHLIKTRGQQVTLRCSSQSGHNTVSWYQQALGQGPQFIFQYYREEENGRGNFPPRFSGLQFPNYSSELNVNALELDDSALYLCASSSEVRTQYFGPGTRLTVL.

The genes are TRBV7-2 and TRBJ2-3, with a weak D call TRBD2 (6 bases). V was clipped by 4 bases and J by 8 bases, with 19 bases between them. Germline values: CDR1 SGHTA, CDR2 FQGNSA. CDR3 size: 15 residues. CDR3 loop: CASSSDLARGVTQYF. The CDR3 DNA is TGTGCCAGCAGCTCAGACCTAGCGAGAGGCGTTACGCAGTATTTT.

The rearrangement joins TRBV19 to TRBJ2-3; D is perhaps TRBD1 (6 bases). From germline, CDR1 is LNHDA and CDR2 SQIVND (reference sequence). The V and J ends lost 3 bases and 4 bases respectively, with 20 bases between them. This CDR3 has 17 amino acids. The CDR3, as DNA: TGTGCCAGTAGTATTATTGTACGGCAGGGGTCCCCAGATACGCAGTATTTT. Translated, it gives CASSIIVRQGSPDTQYF. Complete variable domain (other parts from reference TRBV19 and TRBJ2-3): DGGITQSPKYLFRKEGQNVTLSCEQNLNHDAMYWYRQDPGQGLRLIYYSQIVNDFQKGDIAEGYSVSREKKESFPLTVTSAQKNPTAFYLCASSIIVRQGSPDTQYFGPGTRLTVL.